The clone carrying this T cell receptor (beta chain) has more than one count but fewer than ten. Its target is unknown. TCRdb redid the calling of the reads with MiXCR, one entry per CDR3 protein. The sample consists of about 920,000 distinct CDR3 sequences, 31% of them appearing once. This record comes from a study of T cell repertoires in cytomegalovirus infection. The overall study: Both recently identified HLA-C-restricted and well-studied HLA-B-restricted CMV epitopes were used in the study.

The CDR3 loop spans 14 amino acids. Trimming pared 8 bases from V and 3 bases from J, leaving 17 bases between. In germline, CDR1 is MNHNS, CDR2 SASEGT. The chain employs TRBV6-1 and TRBJ2-7; D is undetermined. The source material was cultured CD8+ T cells from PBMCs, sampled from culture after CMV antigen stimulation. The clonotype comes from a human donor in good health (CMV status not recorded). Some clones in this sample may be carry-over from other donors' samples. CDR3 in amino acids: CASRIHQGDYEQYF. The CDR3 coding sequence is TGTGCCAGCCGTATCCATCAAGGCGACTACGAGCAGTACTTC.